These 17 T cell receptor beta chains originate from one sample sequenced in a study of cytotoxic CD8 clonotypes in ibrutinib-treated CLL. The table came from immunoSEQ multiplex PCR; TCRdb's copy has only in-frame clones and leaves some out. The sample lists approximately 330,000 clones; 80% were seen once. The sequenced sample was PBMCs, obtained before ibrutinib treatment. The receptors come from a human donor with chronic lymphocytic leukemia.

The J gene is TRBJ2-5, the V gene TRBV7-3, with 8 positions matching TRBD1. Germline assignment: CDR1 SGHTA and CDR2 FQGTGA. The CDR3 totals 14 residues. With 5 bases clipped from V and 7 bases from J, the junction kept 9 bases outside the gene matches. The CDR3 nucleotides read TGTGCCAGCAGCCCGGGACAGGCCCCAGGGACCCAGTACTTC. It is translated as CASSPGQAPGTQYF.

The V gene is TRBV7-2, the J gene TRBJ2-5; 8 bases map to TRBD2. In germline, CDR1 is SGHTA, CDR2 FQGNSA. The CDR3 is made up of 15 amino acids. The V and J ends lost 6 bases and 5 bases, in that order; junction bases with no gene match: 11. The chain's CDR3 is CASRSTSGRGETQYF. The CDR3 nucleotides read TGTGCCAGCAGATCTACAAGCGGGAGAGGGGAGACCCAGTACTTC. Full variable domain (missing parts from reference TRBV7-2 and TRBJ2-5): GAGVSQSPSNKVTEKGKDVELRCDPISGHTALYWYRQSLGQGLEFLIYFQGNSAPDKSGLPSDRFSAERTGGSVSTLTIQRTQQEDSAVYLCASRSTSGRGETQYFGPGTRLLVL.

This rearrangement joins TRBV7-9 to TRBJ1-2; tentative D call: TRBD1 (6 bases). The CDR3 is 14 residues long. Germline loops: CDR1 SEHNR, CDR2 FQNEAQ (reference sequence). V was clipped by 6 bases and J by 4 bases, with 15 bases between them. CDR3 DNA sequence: TGTGCCAGCAGGTCAGGTGACAGGTCCTATGGCTACACCTTC. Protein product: CASRSGDRSYGYTF.

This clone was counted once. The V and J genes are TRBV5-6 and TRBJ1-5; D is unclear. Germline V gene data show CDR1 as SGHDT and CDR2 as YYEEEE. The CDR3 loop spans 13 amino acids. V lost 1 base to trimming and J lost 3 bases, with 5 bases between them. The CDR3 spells CASSLFPNQPQHF. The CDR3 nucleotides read TGTGCCAGCAGCTTGTTTCCCAATCAGCCCCAGCATTTT.

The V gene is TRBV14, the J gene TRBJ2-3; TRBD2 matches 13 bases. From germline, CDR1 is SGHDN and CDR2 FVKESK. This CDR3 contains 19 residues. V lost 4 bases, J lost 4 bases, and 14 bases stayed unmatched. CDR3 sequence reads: CASSRRVGTSGTRADTQYF. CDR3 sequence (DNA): TGTGCCAGCAGCCGAAGAGTGGGGACTAGCGGGACCCGAGCAGATACGCAGTATTTT.

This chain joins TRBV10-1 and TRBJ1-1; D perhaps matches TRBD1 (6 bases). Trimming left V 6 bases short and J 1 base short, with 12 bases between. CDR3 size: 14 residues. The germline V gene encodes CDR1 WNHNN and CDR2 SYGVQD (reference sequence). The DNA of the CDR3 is TGCGCCAGCAGGAAGGGGGGACGGAACACTGAAGCTTTCTTT. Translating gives CASRKGGRNTEAFF.

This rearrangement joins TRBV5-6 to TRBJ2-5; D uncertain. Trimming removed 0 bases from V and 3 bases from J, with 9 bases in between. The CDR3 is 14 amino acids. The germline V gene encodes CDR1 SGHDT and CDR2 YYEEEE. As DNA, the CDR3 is TGTGCCAGCAGCTTGGTGGGTGGGGAAGAGACCCAGTACTTC. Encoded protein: CASSLVGGEETQYF.

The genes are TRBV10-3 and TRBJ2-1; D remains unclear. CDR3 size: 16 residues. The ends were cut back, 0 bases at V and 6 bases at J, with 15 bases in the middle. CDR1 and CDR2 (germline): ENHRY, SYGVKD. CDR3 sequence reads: CAISESFNSAANEQFF. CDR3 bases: TGTGCCATCAGTGAGTCTTTTAATTCAGCTGCCAATGAGCAGTTCTTC.

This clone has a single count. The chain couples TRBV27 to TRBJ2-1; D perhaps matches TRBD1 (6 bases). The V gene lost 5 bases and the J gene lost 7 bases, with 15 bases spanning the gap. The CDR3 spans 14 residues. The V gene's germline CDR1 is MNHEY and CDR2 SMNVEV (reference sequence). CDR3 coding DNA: TGTGCCAGCAGTCGCCCGGGGACAAGAAATGAGCAGTTCTTC. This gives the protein CASSRPGTRNEQFF.

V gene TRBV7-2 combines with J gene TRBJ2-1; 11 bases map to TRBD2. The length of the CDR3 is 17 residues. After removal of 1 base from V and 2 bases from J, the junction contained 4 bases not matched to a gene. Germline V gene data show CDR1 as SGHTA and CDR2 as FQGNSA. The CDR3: CASSLVATSGTYNEQFF. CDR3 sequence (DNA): TGTGCCAGCAGCTTAGTTGCGACTAGCGGGACCTACAATGAGCAGTTCTTC.

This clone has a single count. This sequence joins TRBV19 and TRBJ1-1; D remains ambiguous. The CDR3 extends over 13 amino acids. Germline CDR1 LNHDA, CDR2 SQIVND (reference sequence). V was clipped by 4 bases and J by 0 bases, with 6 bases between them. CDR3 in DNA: TGTGCCAGTAGTAACTTATTGAACACTGAAGCTTTCTTT. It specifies CASSNLLNTEAFF.

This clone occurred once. CDR3 sequence: CASSATGSAYGYTF. CDR3 nucleotide sequence: TGTGCCAGCAGCGCAACAGGGTCGGCCTATGGCTACACCTTC. The J gene is TRBJ1-2, the V gene TRBV9; D is possibly TRBD1 (6 bases). Trimming took off 3 bases at V and 4 bases at J, with 13 bases between the two ends. Germline CDR1 is SGDLS and CDR2 is YYNGEE. CDR3 length: 14 amino acids.

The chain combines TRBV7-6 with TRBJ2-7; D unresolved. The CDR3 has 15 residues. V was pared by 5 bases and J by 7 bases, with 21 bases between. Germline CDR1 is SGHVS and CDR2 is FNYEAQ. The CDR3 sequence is CASSKWIPGPGEQYF. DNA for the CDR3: TGTGCCAGCAGCAAATGGATCCCGGGTCCCGGGGAGCAGTACTTC. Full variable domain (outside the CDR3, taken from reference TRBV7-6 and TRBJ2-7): GAGVSQSPRYKVTKRGQDVALRCDPISGHVSLYWYRQALGQGPEFLTYFNYEAQQDKSGLPNDRFSAERPEGSISTLTIQRTEQRDSAMYRCASSKWIPGPGEQYFGPGTRLTVT.

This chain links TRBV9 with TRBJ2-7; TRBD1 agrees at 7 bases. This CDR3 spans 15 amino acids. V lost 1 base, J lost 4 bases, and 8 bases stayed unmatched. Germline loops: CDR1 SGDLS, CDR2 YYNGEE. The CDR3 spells CASSVQGGTIYEQYF. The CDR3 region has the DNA TGTGCCAGCAGCGTACAAGGGGGCACGATATACGAGCAGTACTTC.

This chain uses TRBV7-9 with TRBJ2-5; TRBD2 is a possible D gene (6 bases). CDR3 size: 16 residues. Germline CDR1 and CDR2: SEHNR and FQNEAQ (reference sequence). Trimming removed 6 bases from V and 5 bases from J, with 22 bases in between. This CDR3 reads CASRGVGGGVSETQYF. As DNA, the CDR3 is TGTGCCAGCAGGGGCGTTGGCGGAGGGGTTTCGGAGACCCAGTACTTC.

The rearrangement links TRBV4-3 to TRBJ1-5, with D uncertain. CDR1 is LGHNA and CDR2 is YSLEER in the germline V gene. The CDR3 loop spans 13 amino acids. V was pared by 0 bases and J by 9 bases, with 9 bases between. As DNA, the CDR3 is TGCGCCAGCAGCCAAGACCCCCGGTGGCCCCAGCATTTT. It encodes CASSQDPRWPQHF.

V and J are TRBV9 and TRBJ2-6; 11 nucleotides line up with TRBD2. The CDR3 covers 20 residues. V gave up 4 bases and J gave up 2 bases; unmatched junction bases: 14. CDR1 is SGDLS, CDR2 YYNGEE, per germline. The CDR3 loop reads CASSRGQGGGLAAGANVLTF. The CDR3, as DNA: TGTGCCAGCAGCCGAGGCCAAGGAGGGGGACTAGCGGCTGGGGCCAACGTCCTGACTTTC.